This passage covers 28 T cell receptor beta chains from one sample sequenced in a study of blood T cells in healthy people across ages. PCR was performed a second time for about 7 to 12 cycles using a sample-barcoded 5' primer and a J-beta primer mix. Each CDR3 protein is one row after TCRdb ran MiXCR on the 5' RACE reads. The sample holds about 1.8 million distinct CDR3 sequences, about 50% seen once. The sample consisted of blood. The receptors here all came from a woman in her forties in good health.

V is TRBV11-2 and J is TRBJ2-7; D is undetermined. The CDR3 runs to 12 residues. V was cut by 3 bases and J by 7 bases, with 10 bases left in between. Per germline, CDR1 SGHAT and CDR2 FQNNGV. CDR3 coding DNA: TGTGCCAGCAGCTTTAACGTCAATGAGCAGTACTTC. Encoded protein: CASSFNVNEQYF. Complete variable domain (other parts from reference TRBV11-2 and TRBJ2-7): EAGVAQSPRYKIIEKRQSVAFWCNPISGHATLYWYQQILGQGPKLLIQFQNNGVVDDSQLPKDRFSAERLKGVDSTLKIQPAKLEDSAVYLCASSFNVNEQYFGPGTRLTVT.

The chain uses TRBV11-2 and TRBJ2-3; weak D call: TRBD2 (6 bases). Germline V gene lookup returns CDR1 SGHAT and CDR2 FQNNGV. Trimming pared 4 bases from V and 10 bases from J, leaving 12 bases between. The CDR3 consists of 12 residues. CDR3 sequence reads: CASSYRGGPQYF. In nucleotides, the CDR3 is TGTGCCAGCAGCTATCGGGGAGGCCCGCAGTATTTT. Complete variable domain (other parts from reference TRBV11-2 and TRBJ2-3): EAGVAQSPRYKIIEKRQSVAFWCNPISGHATLYWYQQILGQGPKLLIQFQNNGVVDDSQLPKDRFSAERLKGVDSTLKIQPAKLEDSAVYLCASSYRGGPQYFGPGTRLTVL.

A single count supports this clonotype. The conserved closing phenylalanine or tryptophan is absent in this CDR3, likely reflecting a read error. This chain joins TRBV20-1 and TRBJ2-7, with TRBD1 matching over 7 bases. V gave up 6 bases and J gave up 7 bases; unmatched junction bases: 12. The CDR3 sequence is 13 residues long. CDR1 and CDR2 from the germline V gene are DFQATT and SNEGSKA (reference sequence). CDR3 in DNA: TGCAGTGCAACAAAACAGGGGCGTGAGGAGCAGTACTAC. It is translated as CSATKQGREEQYY.

The V gene is TRBV6-5, the J gene TRBJ2-1; D possibly corresponds to TRBD1 (5 bases). V dropped 1 base and J dropped 5 bases, with 15 bases sitting between them. Germline V gene lookup returns CDR1 MNHEY and CDR2 SVGAGI. CDR3 size: 16 residues. This CDR3 is CASSYFSGNDNNEQFF. The CDR3 DNA reads TGTGCCAGCAGTTACTTCTCAGGGAACGATAACAATGAGCAGTTCTTC.

This chain links TRBV5-1 with TRBJ2-1; tentatively, D is TRBD2 (5 bases). Trimming took off 1 base at V and 7 bases at J, with 15 bases between the two ends. CDR1 and CDR2 (germline): SGHRS, YFSETQ. There are 15 residues in the CDR3. The CDR3 sequence: CASSLRSQRGNEQFF. The CDR3 bases are TGCGCCAGCAGCTTGCGTTCCCAAAGAGGGAATGAGCAGTTCTTC.

About this clonotype itself: With a much larger clone just one base away, this may be a read error. This chain uses TRBV7-9 with TRBJ2-1; 9 positions match TRBD1. From germline, CDR1 is SEHNR and CDR2 FQNEAQ (reference sequence). V lost 4 bases, J lost 8 bases, and 9 bases stayed unmatched. This CDR3 spans 15 amino acids. The CDR3 coding sequence is TGTGCCAGCAGCTCCGGGACAGGGATTTACGATGAGCAGTTCTTC. Its protein product is CASSSGTGIYDEQFF.

The chain is built from TRBV15 and TRBJ2-3; perhaps TRBD2 as D (5 bases). The CDR3 loop spans 15 amino acids. The germline V gene has CDR1 LNHNV and CDR2 YYDKDF (reference sequence). Trimming removed 0 bases at V and 6 bases at J, with 13 bases between. CDR3 sequence: CATSRDTTRADTQYF. The CDR3 DNA reads TGTGCCACCAGCAGAGATACAACTAGAGCGGATACGCAGTATTTT. Drawing the rest from reference TRBV15 and TRBJ2-3, the complete variable domain is DAMVIQNPRYQVTQFGKPVTLSCSQTLNHNVMYWYQQKSSQAPKLLFHYYDKDFNNEADTPDNFQSRRPNTSFCFLDIRSPGLGDTAMYLCATSRDTTRADTQYFGPGTRLTVL.

V is TRBV20-1 and J is TRBJ1-5; possible D gene TRBD1, 5 bases. Deletions cut 5 bases from V and 2 bases from J, with 13 bases between. In germline, CDR1 is DFQATT, CDR2 SNEGSKA (reference sequence). CDR3 length: 14 amino acids. The CDR3 nucleotides are TGCAGTGCTGCCGAAGGGACCGGCAATCAGCCCCAGCATTTT. This encodes CSAAEGTGNQPQHF.

The chain couples TRBV12-5 to TRBJ2-1; no definite D call. Germline CDR1 and CDR2: LGHNT and FRNRAP. Deletions cut 1 base from V and 5 bases from J, with 6 bases between. The length of the CDR3 is 13 residues. CDR3 in DNA: TGTGCTAGTGGTTTGGGACTTCACAATGAGCAGTTCTTC. This gives the protein CASGLGLHNEQFF.

The J gene is TRBJ1-1, the V gene TRBV2, with 8 bases fitting TRBD1. CDR1 is SNHLY, CDR2 FYNNEI, per germline. The junction had 11 bases not matched to a gene; V was cut back by 6 bases and J by 5 bases. The CDR3 runs to 15 residues. CDR3 in DNA: TGTGCCAGCAGGAGGGTGACAGGGGATGGGACTGAAGCTTTCTTT. This gives the protein CASRRVTGDGTEAFF.

The chain couples TRBV20-1 to TRBJ2-3; D might be TRBD1 or TRBD2, each matching 5 bases. CDR1 DFQATT and CDR2 SNEGSKA come from the germline V gene (reference sequence). CDR3 length: 14 residues. V lost 6 bases and J 4 bases, leaving 17 bases between the germline ends. The CDR3 is CSAAGRVASDTQYF. In nucleotides, the CDR3 is TGCAGTGCCGCGGGCAGGGTTGCCTCAGATACGCAGTATTTT.

The chain couples TRBV2 to TRBJ2-7; tentatively, D is TRBD2 (5 bases). The J call may be faulty, since TRBJ2-5 better matches the DNA end. CDR3 size: 15 residues. The V gene's germline CDR1 is SNHLY and CDR2 FYNNEI. CDR3 sequence: CASSGGQNGRKTQYF. The CDR3 coding sequence is TGTGCCAGCAGTGGAGGGCAGAATGGCCGGAAGACCCAGTACTTC.

This clonotype was observed a handful of times. The V gene is TRBV29-1, the J gene TRBJ1-4; D gene ambiguous. The germline V and J ends were trimmed by 6 bases and 8 bases, with 10 bases remaining between them. The CDR3 length is 11 residues. CDR1 SQVTM and CDR2 ANQGSEA come from the germline V gene. In DNA form, the CDR3 reads TGCAGCGTGGGAAGTGGGGAAAAACTGTTTTTT. The encoded protein is CSVGSGEKLFF. Based on the CDR3 plus reference TRBV29-1 and TRBJ1-4, the full variable domain is SAVISQKPSRDICQRGTSLTIQCQVDSQVTMMFWYRQQPGQSLTLIATANQGSEATYESGFVIDKFPISRPNLTFSTLTVSNMSPEDSSIYLCSVGSGEKLFFGSGTQLSVL.

In this sample, this clonotype turned up once. CDR3: CASSSGQGDHSPLHF. CDR3 nucleotide sequence: TGCGCCAGCAGCTCGGGACAGGGGGATCATTCACCCCTCCACTTT. V and J are TRBV5-1 and TRBJ1-6; TRBD1 matches at 11 bases. This CDR3 region has 15 residues. V trimming: 3 bases; J trimming: 8 bases; junction bases outside the gene matches: 4. CDR1 and CDR2 (germline): SGHRS, YFSETQ. Full variable domain (outside the CDR3, taken from reference TRBV5-1 and TRBJ1-6): KAGVTQTPRYLIKTRGQQVTLSCSPISGHRSVSWYQQTPGQGLQFLFEYFSETQRNKGNFPGRFSGRQFSNSRSEMNVSTLELGDSALYLCASSSGQGDHSPLHFGNGTRLTVT.

This clonotype has more than one count but fewer than ten. The rearrangement links TRBV2 to TRBJ2-4; the D gene could be TRBD1 or TRBD2 (5 bases each). Deletions cut 8 bases from V and 0 bases from J, with 17 bases between. CDR3 length: 16 residues. Germline CDR1 reads SNHLY; CDR2 reads FYNNEI. The CDR3 protein is CASAGTGDLAKNIQYF. The CDR3 DNA reads as TGTGCCAGCGCAGGGACGGGCGATTTAGCCAAAAACATTCAGTACTTC.

The gene calls are TRBV14 and TRBJ2-1, with D possibly matching TRBD2 (5 bases). The CDR3 consists of 13 residues. The V end was cut by 6 bases, the J end by 7 bases, with 13 bases between. Germline CDR1 and CDR2: SGHDN and FVKESK. The CDR3 protein is CASSQFPGNEQFF. CDR3 coding DNA: TGTGCCAGCAGTCAGTTTCCGGGGAATGAGCAGTTCTTC.

A note on this clonotype: Germline and junction disagree at one end, which may indicate a read error. The chain employs TRBV5-1 and TRBJ2-6; D possibly matches TRBD1 or TRBD2 (5 bases each). The CDR3 runs 15 residues. Germline loops: CDR1 SGHRS, CDR2 YFSETQ. This chain's CDR3 is CASSLGSSGANVLPF. CDR3 bases: TGCGCCAGCAGCTTAGGGAGCTCTGGGGCCAACGTCCTGCCTTTC.

The rearrangement links TRBV29-1 to TRBJ1-2; D unresolved. The CDR3 sequence is 12 residues long. Germline values: CDR1 SQVTM, CDR2 ANQGSEA. V lost 2 bases, J lost 3 bases, and 7 bases lay in between. The CDR3 DNA reads TGCAGCGTTGAAATCGCAGACTATGGCTACACCTTC. It translates to CSVEIADYGYTF.

This rearrangement joins TRBV7-9 to TRBJ2-7; D gene ambiguous. With 0 bases removed from V and 2 bases from J, the gap between germline ends came to 8 bases. Germline V gene lookup returns CDR1 SEHNR and CDR2 FQNEAQ (reference sequence). This CDR3 is 14 amino acids long. The CDR3 reads CASSLASAAYEQYF. For the CDR3, the DNA is TGTGCCAGCAGCTTAGCGTCGGCAGCCTACGAGCAGTACTTC.

This clonotype was picked up one time. This rearrangement joins TRBV7-2 to TRBJ1-1; TRBD1 is a possible D gene (5 bases). V was shortened by 6 bases and J by 3 bases, with 20 bases between the two germline ends. The CDR3 sequence is 16 residues long. Per the germline V gene, CDR1 is SGHTA and CDR2 is FQGNSA. Here the CDR3 DNA reads TGTGCCAGCAGACTGCCGGGACGAGGGGACGACACTGAAGCTTTCTTT. Protein product: CASRLPGRGDDTEAFF.

This rearrangement joins TRBV4-2 to TRBJ2-3; TRBD2 matches 8 bases. The CDR3 has 20 amino acids. Germline V lookup: CDR1 LGHNA, CDR2 YNFKEQ. V shed 0 bases, J shed 1 base, and the junction held 15 bases outside the gene matches. DNA for the CDR3: TGTGCCAGCAGCCAAGATAAGCCAGCGGGGGTGGGAGTCGGCACAGATACGCAGTATTTT. This encodes CASSQDKPAGVGVGTDTQYF.

This clonotype has ten or more counts. The rearrangement links TRBV12-3 or TRBV12-4 to TRBJ2-1; 10 nucleotides align to TRBD2. The CDR3 totals 16 residues. V was clipped by 5 bases and J by 0 bases; unmatched bases: 4. The CDR3 sequence is CASSPSGGHSYNEQFF. CDR3 bases: TGTGCCAGCAGTCCTAGCGGGGGCCACTCCTACAATGAGCAGTTCTTC.

This chain uses TRBV6-6 with TRBJ2-2; no clear D gene. V lost 5 bases and J lost 4, with 8 bases in between. Germline loops: CDR1 MNHNY, CDR2 SVGAGI (reference sequence). The CDR3 covers 13 residues. CDR3 DNA: TGTGCCAGCAGTCGGGCCTCCACCGGGGAGCTGTTTTTT. This sequence encodes CASSRASTGELFF.

CDR3 amino acids: CASSDRGYSPLHF. The CDR3, as DNA: TGTGCCAGCAGTGATAGGGGGTATTCACCCCTCCACTTT. The J gene is TRBJ1-6, the V gene TRBV6-2 or TRBV6-3; tentative D call: TRBD1 (6 bases). V lost 5 bases to trimming and J lost 8 bases, with 10 bases between them. The CDR3 consists of 13 residues. CDR1 and CDR2 from the germline V gene are MNHEY and SVGEGT.

The J gene is TRBJ1-2, the V gene TRBV5-5; tentatively, D is TRBD1 (5 bases). Looked up from germline, CDR1 is SGHKS and CDR2 is YYEKEE (reference sequence). V gave up 5 bases and J gave up 13 bases, with 21 bases separating them. The CDR3 is 13 residues long. CDR3 DNA: TGTGCCAGCAGTCGGGCCGGGGACCCATTCTCCACCTTC. Amino acids: CASSRAGDPFSTF.

This clonotype has just one count. The genes are TRBV7-9 and TRBJ2-5; 7 bases align to TRBD2. Germline CDR1 and CDR2: SEHNR and FQNEAQ (reference sequence). This CDR3 is 15 amino acids long. Trimming cost V 1 base and J 5 bases; bases outside gene matches: 7. DNA of the CDR3: TGTGCCAGCAGCTTAGTTAACGTCGGGGGGGAGACCCAGTACTTC. Translating it yields CASSLVNVGGETQYF.

V and J are TRBV3-1 and TRBJ1-1, with TRBD1 as a possible D gene (5 bases). This CDR3 comprises 16 residues. Germline CDR1 LGHDT, CDR2 YNNKEL (reference sequence). The V gene lost 2 bases and the J gene lost 5 bases, with 18 bases spanning the gap. CDR3: CASSQSRGARYTEAFF. The CDR3 DNA reads TGTGCCAGCAGCCAATCGCGGGGCGCGCGGTATACTGAAGCTTTCTTT.

The chain carries TRBV10-2 and TRBJ1-6; no firm D call. The length of the CDR3 is 17 residues. Germline V lookup: CDR1 WSHSY, CDR2 SAAADI. Trimming pared 0 bases from V and 6 bases from J, leaving 15 bases between. CDR3: CASSESAGGAFNSPLHF. CDR3 sequence (DNA): TGCGCCAGCAGTGAGTCGGCAGGAGGAGCTTTTAATTCACCCCTCCACTTT.